This entry concerns a single T cell receptor (beta chain). Its antigen is still unknown. The data are from a study of OX40 agonist ivuxolimab in advanced cancers. Study details: From about 20 to 80 years was the age range, with a mean of around 54 years, and 65% to 90% were male.

Patients were excluded for autoimmune disease history or systemic immunosuppression. Trimming removed 4 bases at V and 0 bases at J, with 9 bases between. This CDR3 comprises 14 residues. Germline-derived CDR1 and CDR2 are ENHRY and SYGVKD. Study-wide results and limits: Among T cells, CD8+ cells averaged more expanded clones than CD4+ cells.

This table comes from immunoSEQ multiplex PCR, and its TCRdb copy is limited to in-frame clones, with some not included. The sample has 100,000 or so clones; 90% to 96% are singletons. This receptor was obtained from an adult with an advanced solid tumor such as melanoma, head and neck, liver or kidney cancer. Specimen: CD4+ or CD8+ T cells sorted from blood, collected in a trial of the OX40 agonist ivuxolimab. The chain has TRBV10-3 and TRBJ1-1, with D possibly TRBD1 on 5 matching bases. CDR3 in amino acids: CAISGGTVNTEAFF. CDR3 in DNA: TGTGCCATCAGTGGAGGGACGGTGAACACTGAAGCTTTCTTT.